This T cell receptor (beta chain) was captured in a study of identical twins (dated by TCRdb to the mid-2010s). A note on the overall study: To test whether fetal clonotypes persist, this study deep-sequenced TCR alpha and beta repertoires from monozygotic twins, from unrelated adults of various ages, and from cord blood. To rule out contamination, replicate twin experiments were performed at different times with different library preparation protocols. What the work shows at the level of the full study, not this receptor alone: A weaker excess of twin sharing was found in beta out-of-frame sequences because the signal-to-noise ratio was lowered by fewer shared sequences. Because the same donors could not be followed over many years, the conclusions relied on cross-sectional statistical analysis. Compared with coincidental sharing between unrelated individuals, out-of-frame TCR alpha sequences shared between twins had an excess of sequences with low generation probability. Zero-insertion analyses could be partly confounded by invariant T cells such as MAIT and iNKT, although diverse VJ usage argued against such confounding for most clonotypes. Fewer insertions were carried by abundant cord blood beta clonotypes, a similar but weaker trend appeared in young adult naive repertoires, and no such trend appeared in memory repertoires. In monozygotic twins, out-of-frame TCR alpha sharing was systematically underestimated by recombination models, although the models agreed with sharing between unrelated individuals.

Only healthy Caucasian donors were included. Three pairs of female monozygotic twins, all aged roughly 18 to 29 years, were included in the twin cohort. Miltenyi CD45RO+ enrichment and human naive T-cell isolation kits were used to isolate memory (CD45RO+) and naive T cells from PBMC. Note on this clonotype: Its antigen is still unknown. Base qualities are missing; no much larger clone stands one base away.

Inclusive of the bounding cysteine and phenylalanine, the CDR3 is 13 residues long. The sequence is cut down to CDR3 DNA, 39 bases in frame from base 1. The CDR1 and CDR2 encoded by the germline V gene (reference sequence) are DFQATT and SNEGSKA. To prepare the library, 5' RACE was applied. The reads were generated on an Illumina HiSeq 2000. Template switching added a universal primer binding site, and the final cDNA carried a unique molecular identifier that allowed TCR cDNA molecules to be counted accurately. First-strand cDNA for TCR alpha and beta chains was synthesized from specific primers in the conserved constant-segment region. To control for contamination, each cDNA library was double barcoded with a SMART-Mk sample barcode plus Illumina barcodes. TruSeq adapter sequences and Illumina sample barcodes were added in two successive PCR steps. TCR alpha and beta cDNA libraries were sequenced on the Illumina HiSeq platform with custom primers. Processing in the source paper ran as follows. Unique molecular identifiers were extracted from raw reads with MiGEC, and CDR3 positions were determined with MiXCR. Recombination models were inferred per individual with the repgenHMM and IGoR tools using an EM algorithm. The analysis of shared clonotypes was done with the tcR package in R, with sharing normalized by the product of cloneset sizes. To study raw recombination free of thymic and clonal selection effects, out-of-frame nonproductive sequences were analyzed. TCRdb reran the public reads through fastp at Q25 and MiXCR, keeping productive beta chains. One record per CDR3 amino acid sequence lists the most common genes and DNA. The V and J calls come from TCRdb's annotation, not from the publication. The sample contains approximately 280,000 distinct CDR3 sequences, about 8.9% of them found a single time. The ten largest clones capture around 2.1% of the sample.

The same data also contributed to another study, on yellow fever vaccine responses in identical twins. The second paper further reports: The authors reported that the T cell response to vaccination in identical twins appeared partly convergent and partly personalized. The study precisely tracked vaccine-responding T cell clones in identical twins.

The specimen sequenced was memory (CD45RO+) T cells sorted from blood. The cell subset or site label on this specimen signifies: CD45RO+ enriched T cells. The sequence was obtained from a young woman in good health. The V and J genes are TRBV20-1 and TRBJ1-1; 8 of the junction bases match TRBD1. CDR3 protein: CSGSGQGVTEAFF. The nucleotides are TGCAGCGGCTCCGGACAGGGCGTTACTGAAGCTTTCTTT.